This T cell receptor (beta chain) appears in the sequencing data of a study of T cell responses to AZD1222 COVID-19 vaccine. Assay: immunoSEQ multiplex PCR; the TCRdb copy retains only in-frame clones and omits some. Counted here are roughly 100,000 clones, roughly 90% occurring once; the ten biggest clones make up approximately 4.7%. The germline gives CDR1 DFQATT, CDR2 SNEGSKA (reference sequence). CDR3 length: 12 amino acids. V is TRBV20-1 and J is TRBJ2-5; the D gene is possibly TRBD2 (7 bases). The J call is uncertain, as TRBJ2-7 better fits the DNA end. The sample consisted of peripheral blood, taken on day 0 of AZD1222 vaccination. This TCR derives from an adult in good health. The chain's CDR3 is CSAGGRGYEQYF. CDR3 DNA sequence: TGCAGTGCTGGTGGGAGGGGGTACGAGCAGTACTTC.